This T cell receptor beta chain came from a study of shared clonotypes between healthy human individuals. Findings and caveats of the study: Generation probability values for non-shared clonotypes were lower than those for clonotypes shared by all four donors. Expectations were that clonotype sharing among donors would be affected by sequencing depth.

The data were produced by immunoSEQ multiplex PCR, yet TCRdb's version contains in-frame clones alone and is incomplete. The table includes over a million clones, approximately 97% detected once. As to this clone: Its matching antigen is unknown.

This clonotype was sampled from a young man in good health. The sequenced material came from naive CD4+ T cells sorted from blood. The subset is: CD45RA+ positively selected.

The CDR3 region is CASSLAGGPYEQFF. CDR3 nucleotides: TGCGCCAGCAGCCTAGCGGGAGGACCGTATGAGCAGTTCTTC. This chain joins TRBV10-2 and TRBJ2-1, with 11 bases that match TRBD2. J gave up 8 bases and V 6 bases, and 6 bases lay outside the gene matches. Germline CDR1 reads WSHSY; CDR2 reads SAAADI. The CDR3 length is 14 residues.